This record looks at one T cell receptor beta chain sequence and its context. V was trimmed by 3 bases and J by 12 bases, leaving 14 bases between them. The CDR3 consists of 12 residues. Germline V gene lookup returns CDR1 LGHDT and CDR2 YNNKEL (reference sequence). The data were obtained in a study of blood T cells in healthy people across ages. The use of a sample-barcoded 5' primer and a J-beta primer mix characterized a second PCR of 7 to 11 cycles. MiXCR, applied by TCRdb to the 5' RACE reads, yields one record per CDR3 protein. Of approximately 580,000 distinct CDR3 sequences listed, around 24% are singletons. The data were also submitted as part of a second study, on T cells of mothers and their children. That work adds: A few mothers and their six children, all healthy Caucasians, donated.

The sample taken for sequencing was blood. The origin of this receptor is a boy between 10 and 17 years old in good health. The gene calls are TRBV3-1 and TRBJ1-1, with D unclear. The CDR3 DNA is TGTGCCAGCAGCCATCAAGGATGGGAAACTTTCTTT. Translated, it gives CASSHQGWETFF. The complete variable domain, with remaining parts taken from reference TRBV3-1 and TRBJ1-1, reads DTAVSQTPKYLVTQMGNDKSIKCEQNLGHDTMYWYKQDSKKFLKIMFSYNNKELIINETVPNRFSPKSPDKAHLNLHINSLELGDSAVYFCASSHQGWETFFGQGTRLTVV.